Shown below are 17 T cell receptor beta chains from a single sample sequenced in a study of tumor-infiltrating lymphocytes in primary liver carcinoma. Unsorted bulk tissue of roughly 18-32 mg yielded co-extracted RNA and DNA. The researchers produced TCR beta cDNA from around 0.5 ug total RNA with a constant-region primer. Three-round nested multiplex PCR performed with slightly modified ARM-PCR produced the TCR beta libraries. Researchers ran the first two PCR rounds for roughly 11 cycles each with TRBV1-TRBV30 forward primers and a C-beta reverse primer. MiXCR, run by TCRdb on the multiplex PCR reads, gives a single entry per CDR3 protein. The sample carries about 130,000 distinct CDR3 sequences, 50% to 80% recorded once. The sample consisted of liver tumor tissue from sampling region 3. Subset: tumor region T3, left-lateral pole. These receptors all stem from a woman aged 60 to 75 with primary liver carcinoma and hepatitis B virus infection.

This clonotype was counted many times. The V call is TRBV6-5, the J call TRBJ1-2; no clear D gene. CDR1 MNHEY and CDR2 SVGAGI come from the germline V gene. Trimming took 6 bases from V and 2 from J, leaving 10 bases between them. This CDR3 region has 13 residues. Here the CDR3 DNA reads TGTGCCAGCAGCCAAGGCAGAAACTATGGCTACACCTTC. Amino acids: CASSQGRNYGYTF.

Worth noting for this clonotype: Germline and junction disagree at one end, which may indicate a read error. The gene calls are TRBV11-1 and TRBJ1-2, with a weak D call TRBD1 (6 bases). This CDR3 contains 15 residues. Per germline, CDR1 SGHAT and CDR2 FQDESV (reference sequence). The CDR3 here is CASNPGQGSNYGYTF. CDR3 DNA: TGTGCCAGCAACCCGGGACAAGGAAGTAACTACGGCTACACCTTC. The complete variable domain, with remaining parts taken from reference TRBV11-1 and TRBJ1-2, reads EAEVAQSPRYKITEKSQAVAFWCDPISGHATLYWYRQILGQGPELLVQFQDESVVDDSQLPKDRFSAERLKGVDSTLKIQPAELGDSAMYLCASNPGQGSNYGYTFGSGTRLTVV.

This clonotype has at least ten counts. V gene TRBV29-1 combines with J gene TRBJ2-7; tentative D call: TRBD2 (5 bases). There are 12 residues in the CDR3. Trimming cost V 6 bases and J 7 bases, with 16 bases left between them. Germline CDR1 reads SQVTM; CDR2 reads ANQGSEA. CDR3 loop: CSVRTGKREQYF. CDR3 nucleotide sequence: TGCAGCGTGAGGACCGGGAAGAGGGAGCAGTACTTC.

A few counts support this clonotype. A much larger clone differs from this one at a single base, so this may be a read error. V and J are TRBV29-1 and TRBJ2-2; D might be TRBD2 (5 bases). CDR3 length: 14 amino acids. Germline V gene data show CDR1 as SQVTM and CDR2 as ANQGSEA. The V end lost 3 bases, the J end lost 7 bases, and 15 bases lay between the germline ends. The CDR3 DNA reads as TGCAGCGTTGATCGAGTGGGAGATCACGGGGAGCTGTTTTTT. It translates to CSVDRVGDHGELFF.

Turning to this clonotype: An end of the junction differs from the germline gene, which may be a read error. V gene TRBV11-2 combines with J gene TRBJ2-5; D is uncertain. The length of the CDR3 is 15 residues. Germline CDR1 reads SGHAT; CDR2 reads FQNNGV. CDR3 in amino acids: CASSLSQALKEIQYF. CDR3 DNA sequence: TGTGCCAGCAGCTTATCTCAAGCTCTCAAAGAGATCCAGTACTTC.

Of note for this clonotype: The conserved phenylalanine or tryptophan is not found at the CDR3 terminus, so this likely reflects a read error. The genes are TRBV4-1 and TRBJ1-3; D not resolved. Trimming removed 0 bases at V and 1 base at J, with 10 bases between. CDR3 length equals 16 residues. Germline V gene data show CDR1 as MGHRA and CDR2 as YSYEKL. CDR3 bases: TGCGCCAGCAGCCAAGATCAACCCACTTCTGGAAACACCATATATTTA. Amino acid sequence: CASSQDQPTSGNTIYL.

As to this clonotype: A much larger clone lies one base from this, so it may be a read error. The V and J genes are TRBV6-2 or TRBV6-3 and TRBJ2-3; the D call may be TRBD1 or TRBD2 (5 bases each). Germline V gene sequence: CDR1 MNHEY, CDR2 SVGEGT. This CDR3 is built from 12 residues. CDR3 residues: CVSKGSSDTQYF. The CDR3 nucleotides read TGTGTCAGCAAGGGGAGCTCGGATACGCAGTATTTT.

This rearrangement joins TRBV6-4 to TRBJ2-5; D not certain. CDR3 length equals 10 residues. Trimming shortened V by 10 bases and J by 7 bases, and 10 bases separated the two germline ends. From germline, CDR1 is MRHNA and CDR2 SNTAGT. The CDR3 DNA sequence: TGTGCCAAATGCCACCGGACCCAGTACTTC. This sequence encodes CAKCHRTQYF.

This clonotype showed up just once. The CDR3 ends on some other residue instead of the conserved phenylalanine or tryptophan, so this is likely a read error. This chain connects TRBV7-9 to TRBJ1-1; D is uncertain. CDR3 length equals 12 residues. V dropped 4 bases and J dropped 7 bases, with 10 bases sitting between them. The germline gives CDR1 SEHNR, CDR2 FQNEAQ (reference sequence). The chain's CDR3 is CASSSPDGEAFL. The CDR3 DNA reads TGTGCCAGCAGCTCCCCGGACGGTGAAGCTTTCTTA.

As for this clonotype: Since a much larger clone is just one base distant, this may be a read error. The chain combines TRBV28 with TRBJ2-7; D unclear. The CDR3 consists of 12 residues. Germline-derived CDR1 and CDR2 are MDHEN and SYDVKM. CDR3 DNA: TGTGCCAGCGGTTTCAGGCTTACGAGGCAGTACTTC. Amino acid sequence: CASGFRLTRQYF.

The chain is built from TRBV21-1 and TRBJ2-1; the table's D call, TRBD2, was not checked against the DNA. TRBV21-1 is assigned pseudogene status. The CDR3 contains 15 residues. The CDR3 DNA reads TGTGCCAGCAGCGCCCCGGGACTAGCCCTCAATGAGCAGTTCTTC. Its protein is CASSAPGLALNEQFF.

This clonotype has only a few counts. Sequence at one end of the junction differs from germline and may be a read error. This chain joins TRBV11-1 and TRBJ2-1; D uncertain. This CDR3 has 12 residues. The germline V gene has CDR1 SGHAT and CDR2 FQDESV (reference sequence). CDR3 amino acids: CASSLSRYEQLF. The CDR3 DNA reads TGTGCCAGCAGCTTAAGCCGTTATGAGCAACTCTTC.

As for this clonotype: The conserved closing phenylalanine or tryptophan is absent in this CDR3, likely reflecting a read error. The rearrangement joins TRBV12-3 or TRBV12-4 to TRBJ1-5; D uncertain. Trimming cost V 6 bases and J 3 bases, with 12 bases left between them. This CDR3 has 14 residues. CDR3 DNA: TGTGCCAGCAGCCACGACAACCTCAATCAGCCCCAGCATTCT. Its translation: CASSHDNLNQPQHS.

Comments on this clonotype: This clone may be a read error of a much larger clone one base away. The CDR3 bases are TGTGCCAGCAATTCAGAGCGGGGATGGGACAATGAGCAGTTATTC. This sequence encodes CASNSERGWDNEQLF. The rearrangement links TRBV12-3 or TRBV12-4 to TRBJ2-1, with D tentatively TRBD2 (7 bases). The CDR3 spans 15 residues.

This clonotype was counted only a few times. A read error may explain this, as a much larger clone is one base away. The CDR3 here is CASRDGWAEAFF. Written as DNA, the CDR3 is TGTGCCAGCAGGGATGGGTGGGCTGAAGCTTTCTTT. The chain uses TRBV6-2 or TRBV6-3 and TRBJ1-1; D not resolved. CDR3 length: 12 amino acids. Trimming took 6 bases from V and 6 from J, leaving 11 bases between them. CDR1 is MNHEY and CDR2 is SVGEGT in the germline V gene.

The table lists this clonotype with many counts. The chain carries TRBV29-1 and TRBJ1-2; 9 bases align to TRBD1. Trimming at V came to 3 bases and at J to 2 bases, leaving 4 bases not matched to a gene. Looked up from germline, CDR1 is SQVTM and CDR2 is ANQGSEA. This CDR3 has 14 residues. For the CDR3, the DNA is TGCAGCGTTGAGGGACAGGGACAGAACTATGGCTACACCTTC. Translating it yields CSVEGQGQNYGYTF.

Details on this clonotype: A much larger clone differs by one base, so this may be a read error. The V call is TRBV12-3 or TRBV12-4, the J call TRBJ1-5, with no clear D. This CDR3 contains 14 residues. The V gene lost 5 bases and the J gene lost 4 bases, with 12 bases spanning the gap. In nucleotides, the CDR3 is TGTGCCAGCAGTCTCTACAGCGAAAATCAGCCCCAGCATTTT. Its protein is CASSLYSENQPQHF.